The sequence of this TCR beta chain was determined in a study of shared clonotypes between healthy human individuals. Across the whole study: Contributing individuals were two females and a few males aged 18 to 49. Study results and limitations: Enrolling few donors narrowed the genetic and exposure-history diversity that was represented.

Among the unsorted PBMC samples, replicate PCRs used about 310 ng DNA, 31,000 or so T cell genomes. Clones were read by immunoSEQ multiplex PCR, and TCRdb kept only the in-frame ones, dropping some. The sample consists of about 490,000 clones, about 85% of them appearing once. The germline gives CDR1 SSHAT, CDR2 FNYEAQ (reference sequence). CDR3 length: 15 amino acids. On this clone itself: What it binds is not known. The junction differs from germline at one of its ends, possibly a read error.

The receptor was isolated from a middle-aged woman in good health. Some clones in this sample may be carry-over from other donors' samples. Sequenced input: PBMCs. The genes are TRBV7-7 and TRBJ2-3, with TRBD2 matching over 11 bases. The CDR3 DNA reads TGTGCTAGCAGCCCGCGACTAGCGGGAACAGATACGCAGTATTTT. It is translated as CASSPRLAGTDTQYF.